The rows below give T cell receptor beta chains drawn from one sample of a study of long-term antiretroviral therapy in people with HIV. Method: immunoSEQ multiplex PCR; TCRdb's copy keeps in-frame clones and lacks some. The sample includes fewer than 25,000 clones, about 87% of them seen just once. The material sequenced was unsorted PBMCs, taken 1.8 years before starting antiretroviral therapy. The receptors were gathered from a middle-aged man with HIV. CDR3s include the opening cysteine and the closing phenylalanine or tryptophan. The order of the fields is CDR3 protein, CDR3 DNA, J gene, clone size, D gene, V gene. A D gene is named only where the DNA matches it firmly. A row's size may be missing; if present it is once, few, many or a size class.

CDR3aa: CASSPQGTEAFF
CDR3nt: TGTGCCAGCAGCCCCCAAGGAACTGAAGCTTTCTTT
j_gene: TRBJ1-1
abundance: NA
d_gene: NA
v_gene: TRBV6-6

CDR3aa: CASSYRRGTDTQYF
CDR3nt: TGTGCCAGCAGTTACCGCAGGGGAACAGATACGCAGTATTTT
j_gene: TRBJ2-3
abundance: NA
d_gene: NA
v_gene: TRBV6-6

CDR3aa: CASSVSGGASYNEQFF
CDR3nt: TGTGCCAGCAGTGTGAGCGGGGGGGCCTCCTACAATGAGCAGTTCTTC
j_gene: TRBJ2-1
abundance: NA
d_gene: TRBD2
v_gene: TRBV9

CDR3aa: CASSIGLGQSWSGNTIYF
CDR3nt: TGTGCCAGTAGTATCGGCCTGGGACAGTCTTGGTCTGGAAACACCATATATTTT
j_gene: TRBJ1-3
abundance: NA
d_gene: TRBD1
v_gene: TRBV19

CDR3aa: CASSQFLGGQYF
CDR3nt: TGTGCCAGCAGCCAATTCCTAGGGGGTCAGTACTTC
j_gene: TRBJ2-5
abundance: NA
d_gene: NA
v_gene: TRBV6-5

CDR3aa: CASSLGLADYNEQFF
CDR3nt: TGTGCCAGCAGCTTAGGACTAGCGGATTACAATGAGCAGTTCTTC
j_gene: TRBJ2-1
abundance: NA
d_gene: TRBD2
v_gene: TRBV7-9

CDR3aa: CASRIGPYEQYF
CDR3nt: TGCGCCAGCAGGATCGGACCCTACGAGCAGTACTTC
j_gene: TRBJ2-7
abundance: few
d_gene: NA
v_gene: TRBV5-1

CDR3aa: CASSVQREQETQYF
CDR3nt: TGTGCCAGCAGTGTGCAGAGGGAACAAGAGACCCAGTACTTC
j_gene: TRBJ2-5
abundance: NA
d_gene: NA
v_gene: TRBV2

CDR3aa: CASSPQGGEAFF
CDR3nt: TGTGCCAGCTCACCCCAGGGCGGTGAAGCTTTCTTT
j_gene: TRBJ1-1
abundance: NA
d_gene: NA
v_gene: TRBV18

CDR3aa: CASSIGRATEAFF
CDR3nt: TGTGCCAGTAGTATAGGCAGGGCCACTGAAGCTTTCTTT
j_gene: TRBJ1-1
abundance: NA
d_gene: NA
v_gene: TRBV19

CDR3aa: CSVRQGAGKLDVVWFF
CDR3nt: TGCAGCGTTCGGCAGGGGGCTGGGAAACTTGATGTGGTGTGGTTCTTC
j_gene: TRBJ2-1
abundance: NA
d_gene: TRBD1
v_gene: TRBV29-1

CDR3aa: CASSLTANYGYTF
CDR3nt: TGTGCCAGCAGCTTGACAGCTAACTATGGCTACACCTTC
j_gene: TRBJ1-2
abundance: NA
d_gene: NA
v_gene: TRBV7-2

CDR3aa: CASSLSPGNSYEQYF
CDR3nt: TGTGCCAGCAGTTTATCCCCAGGGAACTCCTACGAGCAGTACTTC
j_gene: TRBJ2-7
abundance: NA
d_gene: NA
v_gene: TRBV27

CDR3aa: CASSSRAGGDVNEQFF
CDR3nt: TGTGCCAGCAGCTCGCGAGCGGGAGGAGACGTGAATGAGCAGTTCTTC
j_gene: TRBJ2-1
abundance: once
d_gene: TRBD2
v_gene: TRBV5-4

CDR3aa: CASSLDTDTQYF
CDR3nt: TGCGCCAGCAGCCTGGACACAGATACGCAGTATTTT
j_gene: TRBJ2-3
abundance: few
d_gene: NA
v_gene: TRBV4-1

CDR3aa: CASRTGTRAFGTQYF
CDR3nt: TGTGCCAGCAGAACCGGGACTAGGGCTTTCGGGACCCAGTACTTC
j_gene: TRBJ2-5
abundance: NA
d_gene: TRBD2
v_gene: TRBV6-1

CDR3aa: CASSLVTSGAVGGETQYF
CDR3nt: TGTGCCAGCAGCTTAGTTACTAGCGGAGCCGTAGGCGGGGAGACCCAGTACTTC
j_gene: TRBJ2-5
abundance: NA
d_gene: TRBD2
v_gene: TRBV7-2

CDR3aa: CASSSNSGGPSNEQFF
CDR3nt: TGTGCCAGCAGCTCCAATAGCGGGGGGCCTTCCAATGAGCAGTTCTTC
j_gene: TRBJ2-1
abundance: NA
d_gene: TRBD2
v_gene: TRBV7-3

CDR3aa: CASSPRGGELGYGYTF
CDR3nt: TGTGCCAGCAGCCCACGCGGTGGGGAGCTTGGCTATGGCTACACCTTC
j_gene: TRBJ1-2
abundance: NA
d_gene: NA
v_gene: TRBV7-9

CDR3aa: CASSLRQGANTEAFF
CDR3nt: TGTGCCAGCAGTTTGAGACAGGGGGCTAACACTGAAGCTTTCTTT
j_gene: TRBJ1-1
abundance: NA
d_gene: TRBD1
v_gene: TRBV27

CDR3aa: CASSYNRGSVNTEAFF
CDR3nt: TGTGCCAGCAGTTACAACAGGGGGAGTGTAAACACTGAAGCTTTCTTT
j_gene: TRBJ1-1
abundance: NA
d_gene: TRBD1
v_gene: TRBV6-5

CDR3aa: CASSLVGTGGEDTQYF
CDR3nt: TGTGCCAGCAGCTTGGTCGGGACAGGGGGCGAAGATACGCAGTATTTT
j_gene: TRBJ2-3
abundance: NA
d_gene: TRBD1
v_gene: TRBV7-6

CDR3aa: CASSLTGVEETQYF
CDR3nt: TGTGCCAGCTCGCTAACAGGGGTTGAGGAGACCCAGTACTTC
j_gene: TRBJ2-5
abundance: NA
d_gene: TRBD1
v_gene: TRBV18

CDR3aa: CASSTYRNFNYGYTF
CDR3nt: TGTGCCAGCAGCACGTACAGGAATTTTAACTATGGCTACACCTTC
j_gene: TRBJ1-2
abundance: NA
d_gene: NA
v_gene: TRBV5-5

CDR3aa: CASSVDGGAGELFF
CDR3nt: TGTGCCAGCAGCGTAGACGGGGGGGCCGGGGAGCTGTTTTTT
j_gene: TRBJ2-2
abundance: NA
d_gene: TRBD2
v_gene: TRBV9

CDR3aa: CASTWTGEETQYF
CDR3nt: TGTGCCAGCACCTGGACAGGGGAAGAGACCCAGTACTTC
j_gene: TRBJ2-5
abundance: NA
d_gene: TRBD1
v_gene: TRBV28

CDR3aa: CAWSVVGQGLEQPQHF
CDR3nt: TGTGCCTGGAGTGTTGTAGGACAGGGGCTTGAGCAGCCCCAGCATTTT
j_gene: TRBJ1-5
abundance: NA
d_gene: TRBD1
v_gene: TRBV30

CDR3aa: CASSLATGRVYGYTF
CDR3nt: TGTGCCAGCAGCTTAGCCACGGGCAGGGTCTATGGCTACACCTTC
j_gene: TRBJ1-2
abundance: NA
d_gene: NA
v_gene: TRBV7-2

CDR3aa: CASSVAPGDQPQHF
CDR3nt: TGTGCCAGCAGCGTAGCGCCCGGGGATCAGCCCCAGCATTTT
j_gene: TRBJ1-5
abundance: NA
d_gene: NA
v_gene: TRBV9

CDR3aa: CASSLAATESTDTQYF
CDR3nt: TGTGCCAGCAGCTTAGCGGCCACAGAGAGCACAGATACGCAGTATTTT
j_gene: TRBJ2-3
abundance: NA
d_gene: NA
v_gene: TRBV7-9

CDR3aa: CASSFRGTAANSQETQYF
CDR3nt: TGCGCCAGCAGCTTTAGAGGAACGGCAGCGAATTCTCAAGAGACCCAGTACTTC
j_gene: TRBJ2-5
abundance: NA
d_gene: NA
v_gene: TRBV5-1